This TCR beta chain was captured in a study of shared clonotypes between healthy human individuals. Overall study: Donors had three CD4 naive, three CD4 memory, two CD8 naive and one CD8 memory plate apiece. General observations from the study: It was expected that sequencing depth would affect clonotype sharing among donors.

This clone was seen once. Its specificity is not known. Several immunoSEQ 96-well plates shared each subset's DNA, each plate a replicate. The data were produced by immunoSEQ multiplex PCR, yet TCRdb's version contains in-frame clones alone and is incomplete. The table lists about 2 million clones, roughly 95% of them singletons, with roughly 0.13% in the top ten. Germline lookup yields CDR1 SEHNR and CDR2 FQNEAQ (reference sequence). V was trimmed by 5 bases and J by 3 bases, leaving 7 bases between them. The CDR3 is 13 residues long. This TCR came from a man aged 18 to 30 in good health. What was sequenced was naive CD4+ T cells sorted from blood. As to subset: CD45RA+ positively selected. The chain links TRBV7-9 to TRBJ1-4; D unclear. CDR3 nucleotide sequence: TGTGCCAGCAGCCCCCAGTCTAATGAAAAACTGTTTTTT. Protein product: CASSPQSNEKLFF.